This is a list of T cell receptor beta chains from one sample in a study of beta chain features in type 1 diabetes. Using immunoSEQ multiplex PCR, the repertoire was profiled, and TCRdb retains in-frame clones only, with some absent. The table lists a few hundred thousand clones, about 14% of them singletons, with approximately 0.038% in the top ten. The sequenced material came from naive CD4+ T cells from blood. The receptor source for this set is a young man in good health. Both conserved end residues are part of each CDR3. The D gene is left open where the match is weak. A row's size may be missing; if present it is once, few, many or a size class.

V gene	D gene	J gene	clone size	CDR3 protein	CDR3 DNA
TRBV25-1	.	TRBJ2-7	.	CASGSSGGYEQYF	TGTGCCAGTGGATCGTCCGGAGGTTACGAGCAGTACTTC
TRBV6-5	TRBD1	TRBJ2-7	few	CASSYSKGQGSYEQYF	TGTGCCAGCAGTTACTCGAAGGGACAGGGTTCCTACGAGCAGTACTTC
TRBV9	TRBD1	TRBJ2-5	.	CASSVDRGQETQYF	TGTGCCAGCAGCGTGGACAGGGGCCAAGAGACCCAGTACTTC
TRBV7-3	.	TRBJ2-6	.	CASSPTGTEISGANVLTF	TGTGCCAGCAGCCCCACCGGGACCGAGATCTCTGGGGCCAACGTCCTGACTTTC
TRBV29-1	TRBD2	TRBJ2-5	.	CSVAGTSVPYQETQYF	TGCAGCGTGGCCGGGACTAGCGTCCCGTACCAAGAGACCCAGTACTTC
TRBV5-4	.	TRBJ1-1	.	CASSTISGSEAFF	TGTGCCAGCAGTACCATATCGGGGTCTGAAGCTTTCTTT
TRBV4-1	.	TRBJ2-5	.	CASSPAGTRAAETQYF	TGCGCCAGCAGCCCCGCCGGGACACGAGCAGCAGAGACCCAGTACTTC
TRBV7-2	.	TRBJ1-1	few	CASSLYAEAFF	TGTGCCAGCAGCTTATATGCCGAAGCTTTCTTT
TRBV2	.	TRBJ2-1	few	CASSAGGARFGNEQFF	TGTGCCAGCAGCGCCGGAGGGGCCCGGTTCGGCAATGAGCAGTTCTTC
TRBV7-3	.	TRBJ2-5	.	CASSAGTLQYF	TGTGCCAGCAGCGCGGGGACGCTCCAGTACTTC
TRBV6-1	.	TRBJ2-1	few	CASSEENNEQFF	TGTGCCAGCAGTGAAGAAAACAATGAGCAGTTCTTC
TRBV7-8	.	TRBJ2-3	.	CASSPTGYGADTQYF	TGTGCCAGCAGTCCTACAGGGTATGGCGCAGATACGCAGTATTTT
TRBV29-1	.	TRBJ1-1	few	CSVSAPGTPSLPNTEAFF	TGCAGCGTTTCAGCGCCCGGGACACCCTCCTTACCGAACACTGAAGCTTTCTTT
TRBV9	.	TRBJ1-2	few	CASSVPAGYTF	TGTGCCAGCAGCGTCCCTGCCGGCTACACCTTC
TRBV5-4	.	TRBJ2-5	.	CASGNYRSETQYF	TGTGCCAGCGGGAACTATCGGTCCGAGACCCAGTACTTC
TRBV15	TRBD1	TRBJ2-1	.	CATSRPPGQQSNEQFF	TGTGCCACCAGCAGACCACCGGGACAGCAGTCGAATGAGCAGTTCTTC
TRBV7-6	.	TRBJ2-5	few	CASSSVRETQYF	TGTGCCAGCAGCTCCGTAAGGGAGACCCAGTACTTC
TRBV5-1	.	TRBJ1-5	few	CASSLEGGDQPQHF	TGCGCCAGCAGCCTTGAAGGGGGGGATCAGCCCCAGCATTTT